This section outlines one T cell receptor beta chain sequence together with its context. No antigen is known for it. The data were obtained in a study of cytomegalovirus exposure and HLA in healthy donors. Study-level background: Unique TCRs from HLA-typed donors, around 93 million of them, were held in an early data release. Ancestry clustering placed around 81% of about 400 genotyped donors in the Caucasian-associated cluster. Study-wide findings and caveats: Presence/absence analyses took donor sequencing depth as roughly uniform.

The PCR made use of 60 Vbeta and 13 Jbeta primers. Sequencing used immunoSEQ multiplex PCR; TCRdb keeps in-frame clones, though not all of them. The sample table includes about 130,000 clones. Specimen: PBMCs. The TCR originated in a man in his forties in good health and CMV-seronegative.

The CDR3 here is CASSEAAGTGGVEAFF. The CDR3 nucleotides are TGTGCCAGCAGTGAAGCTGCCGGGACAGGGGGCGTTGAAGCTTTCTTT. This sequence joins TRBV6-1 and TRBJ1-1; 12 nucleotides align to TRBD1. The germline V gene encodes CDR1 MNHNS and CDR2 SASEGT. The CDR3 has 16 amino acids. V shed 0 bases, J shed 7 bases, and the junction held 6 bases outside the gene matches.